This T cell receptor (beta chain) was identified in a study of blood T cells in healthy people across ages. Study background: Template switching recovered approximately one barcoded beta molecule for every two T cells.

Study results and caveats: Diversity estimated from one million T cells was considered an underestimate. There was a strong correlation between TCR beta diversity and naive T cell percentage. Fewer expanded clones and more diversity marked long-lived versus aged donors.

The sample holds a few counts of this clonotype. As yet, its antigen is unknown. A sample-barcoded 5' primer and a J-beta primer mix were used in a second PCR of roughly 6 to 11 cycles. One entry per CDR3 protein results from TCRdb running MiXCR on the 5' RACE reads. This sample carries about 970,000 distinct CDR3 sequences, approximately 50% of them seen once, and the ten largest clones take over 20%. The trim removed 1 base at V and 4 bases at J, leaving 5 bases unmatched. The CDR3 covers 16 residues. Germline CDR1 and CDR2: MDHEN and SYDVKM. V and J are TRBV28 and TRBJ2-1, with 9 bases fitting TRBD2. This sequence originates from a woman in her sixties or seventies in good health. Sequenced input: blood. The CDR3 region is CASSLFGGREYNEQFF. The CDR3 DNA reads as TGTGCCAGCAGTTTATTTGGCGGGAGGGAGTACAATGAGCAGTTCTTC.